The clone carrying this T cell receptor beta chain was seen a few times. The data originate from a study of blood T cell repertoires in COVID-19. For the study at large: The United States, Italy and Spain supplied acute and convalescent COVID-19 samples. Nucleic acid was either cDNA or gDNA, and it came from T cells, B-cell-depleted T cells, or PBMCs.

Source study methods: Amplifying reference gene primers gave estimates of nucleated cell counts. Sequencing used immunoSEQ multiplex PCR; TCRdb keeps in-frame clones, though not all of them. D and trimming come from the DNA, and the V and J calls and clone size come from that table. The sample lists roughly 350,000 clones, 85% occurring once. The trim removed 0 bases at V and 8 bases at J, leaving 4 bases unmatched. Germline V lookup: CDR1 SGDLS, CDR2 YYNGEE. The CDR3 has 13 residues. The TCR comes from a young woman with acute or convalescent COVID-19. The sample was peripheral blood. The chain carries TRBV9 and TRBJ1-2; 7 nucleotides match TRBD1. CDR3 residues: CASSVDSGGGYTF. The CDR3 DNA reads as TGTGCCAGCAGCGTAGATTCAGGGGGAGGCTACACCTTC.